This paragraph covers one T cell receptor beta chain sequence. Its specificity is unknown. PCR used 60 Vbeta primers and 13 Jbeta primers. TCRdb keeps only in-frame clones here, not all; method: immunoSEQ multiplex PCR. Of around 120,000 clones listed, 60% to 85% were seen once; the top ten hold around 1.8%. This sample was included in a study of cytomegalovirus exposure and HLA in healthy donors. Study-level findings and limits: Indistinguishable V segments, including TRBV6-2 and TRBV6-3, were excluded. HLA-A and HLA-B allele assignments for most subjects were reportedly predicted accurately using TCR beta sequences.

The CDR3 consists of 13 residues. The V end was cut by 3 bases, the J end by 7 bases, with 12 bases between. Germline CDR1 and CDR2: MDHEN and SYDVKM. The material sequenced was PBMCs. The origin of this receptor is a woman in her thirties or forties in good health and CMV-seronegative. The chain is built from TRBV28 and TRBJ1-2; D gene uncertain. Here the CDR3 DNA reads TGTGCCAGCAGTTTCCCTGAGGGTGGTGGCTACACCTTC. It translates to CASSFPEGGGYTF.